This TCR beta chain was sequenced for a study of identical twins' blood T cells. Study context: Roughly 51 million reads covered roughly six alpha-chain and roughly six beta-chain libraries.

Study-wide results and limits: Abundant TCRbeta CDR3s overlapped more between twins than with unrelated donors.

The CDR3 runs 13 residues. Trimming took 4 bases from V and 7 from J, leaving 8 bases between them. CDR1 is LGHDT and CDR2 is YNNKEL in the germline V gene (reference sequence). TCRdb reanalysed the 5' RACE reads using MiXCR and keeps one entry per CDR3 protein. The table records 400,000 or so distinct CDR3 sequences, approximately 30% of them present only once. The three twin pairs were reared together, likely meeting the same infections. In this sample, this clonotype turned up a few times. Its target is not known. The gene calls are TRBV3-1 and TRBJ1-6; D not certain. The specimen sequenced was PBMCs. This receptor was identified in a woman between 18 and 50 years old in good health. CDR3 coding DNA: TGTGCCAGCAGCCCGGCCCTAAATTCACCCCTCCACTTT. It encodes CASSPALNSPLHF.